The 2 T cell receptor beta chains listed next were all sequenced from one sample in a study of chemoradiotherapy in HPV16-positive cancers. Assay: immunoSEQ multiplex PCR; the TCRdb copy retains only in-frame clones and omits some. The data contain 14,000 or so clones, approximately 75% of them singletons. The specimen was obtained from a patient who underwent chemoradiotherapy. Receptor source: a human donor with HPV-associated anogenital cancer.

The chain has TRBV27 and TRBJ1-6, with 7 bases matching TRBD1. V was pared by 5 bases and J by 7 bases, with 8 bases of the junction left unmatched. CDR1 is MNHEY and CDR2 is SMNVEV in the germline V gene (reference sequence). CDR3 size: 15 residues. DNA of the CDR3: TGTGCCAGCAGTCCCCGACAGGGTCAAAATTCACCCCTCCACTTT. Its protein is CASSPRQGQNSPLHF.

The chain combines TRBV6-5 with TRBJ2-7, with D perhaps matching TRBD1 or TRBD2 (5 bases each). V lost 4 bases and J lost 5, with 15 bases in between. This CDR3 region has 14 residues. From germline, CDR1 is MNHEY and CDR2 SVGAGI. Here the CDR3 reads CASSFRGPFDEQYF. The CDR3 DNA reads as TGTGCCAGCAGTTTTCGGGGACCCTTCGACGAGCAGTACTTC.